This TCR beta chain was identified during a study of T cell responses to AZD1222 COVID-19 vaccine (dated by TCRdb to the early 2020s). Study-level background: TCR sequencing was performed for 230 to 250 trial participants, of whom some 200 were given two doses of AZD1222 and around 25 were given two doses of MenACWY control vaccine. Trial participants were enrolled by age into subgroups of 18-55, 56-69 and 70-plus years, and around 150, 28 and 57 TCR-sequenced participants, respectively, were included in these subgroups.

The CDR3 regions of human TCRbeta chains were analyzed by immunosequencing. The study's processing was this. Repertoire TCRs were matched against a reference library of SARS-CoV-2-specific TCRs generated with the MIRA antigen-specificity platform. Breadth was defined as the fraction of unique TCRs that were SARS-CoV-2-associated, and depth was defined as the fraction of total T cells that were SARS-CoV-2-associated. Using the MIRA data, every spike-specific TCR was mapped to the spike region that the TCR reacted to and assigned to either a CD4 or a CD8 class. Log10-transformed breadth and depth values were compared by one-way ANOVA with Sidak's multiple comparisons tests. TCRdb obtained this table from immuneACCESS and retained in-frame rearrangements with V and J assigned. These tables miss some clones; where compared with another copy, unresolved V genes account for less than half of the shortfall, and the remainder is unexplained. Clonal size and the V and J genes are those of that table, whereas D and trimming came from the DNA. For this sample there are 50,000 to 65,000 clones; around nine tenths appear just once. The leading ten clones occupy 6.9% of the sample.

Trimming costs V 0 bases and J 4 bases, and their ends lie 9 bases apart. The CDR3 spans 14 residues, from the cysteine through the phenylalanine. Kept here is only the CDR3 DNA, which spans 42 bases and is read in frame from base 1. The germline V gene (reference sequence) gives CDR1 as LNHDA and CDR2 as SQIVND. The intended sense of this specimen's time point label: about 28 days (+/-7) after the second vaccine dose. AZD1222 recipients whose second dose came at about 4 weeks and those whose second dose came at about 12 weeks were combined into one group, since spike-specific TCR depth and breadth did not differ between the two schedules. Vaccinee samples came from UK trials COV001 and COV002, including a single-blind randomized controlled phase 2/3 trial of AZD1222 (ChAdOx1 nCoV-19) in healthy adults. For TCRbeta chain sequencing, PBMC samples from trial participants were taken at day 0 and at day 28 after the second dose.

What the research found in general, with its limitations: Vaccine-associated CD4 TCRs spanned the whole spike protein, with dominant responses in regions 160-218 and 743-854. The 56-69-year group was small, and its depth increase did not reach significance, likely because of low power. Reportedly, almost half of the unique spike-specific TCRs recognized epitopes lying outside the regions that are mutated in the B.1.351 and B.1.1.7 variants. Participants were mostly white British, with more females than males. The authors suggested clonal diversity may have been underestimated. A significant rise in spike-specific TCR breadth and depth was observed after two AZD1222 doses relative to day 0 and relative to MenACWY recipients. Because no day 14 peak-response samples were available, repertoires were characterized only after the peak T cell response. Only six AZD1222 recipients were SARS-CoV-2 seropositive at baseline, limiting conclusions about previously exposed vaccinees.

This clone was seen a handful of times. What this receptor recognizes is not known. No qualities accompany the bases; no much larger clone lies one base away. Other nucleotide sequences in the sample specify the same CDR3. The chain joins TRBV19 to TRBJ1-2, with TRBD1 tentatively as D gene (5 bases match). The sequence derives from an adult who received the AZD1222 COVID-19 vaccine. The sample was peripheral blood, taken 28 days after the second AZD1222 dose. The base sequence is TGTGCCAGTAGTATAGATCCAGGGACCTATGGCTACACCTTC. Its coded protein is CASSIDPGTYGYTF.